These 23 T cell receptor beta chains originate from one sample sequenced in a study of graft-versus-host responses after intestinal transplantation. Generated by immunoSEQ multiplex PCR, the TCRdb table keeps only in-frame clones and is missing some. Found here are about 8,600 clones, approximately 31% of them singletons; the top ten hold roughly 4.7%. Sequenced here: alloreactive CD4+ T cells from a mixed lymphocyte reaction culture, sampled before intestinal transplant. As to subset: CFSE-low proliferating T cells sorted from approximately 6-day pre-transplant mixed lymphocyte reaction (GvH or HvG direction). The source is a human patient who received an intestinal transplant.

The table lists this clone with a count of one. The chain carries TRBV6-1 and TRBJ1-2; no firm D call. V lost 8 bases and J 5 bases, leaving 9 bases between the germline ends. Germline V lookup: CDR1 MNHNS, CDR2 SASEGT. The CDR3 is 11 residues long. CDR3 DNA: TGTGCCAGCGTCAACCAGTATGGCTACACCTTC. Residues: CASVNQYGYTF.

The table lists this clone with a count of one. CDR3 DNA: TGTGCCATCAGTGAGGGGACACCAAGCTCTGGAAACACCATATATTTT. Protein product: CAISEGTPSSGNTIYF. V usage is TRBV10-3 and J usage is TRBJ1-3, with D perhaps matching TRBD1 (6 bases). The CDR3 spans 16 residues. Germline V lookup: CDR1 ENHRY, CDR2 SYGVKD. The V gene lost 2 bases and the J gene lost 0 bases, with 11 bases spanning the gap.

This clone was observed a single time. The V gene is TRBV4-2, the J gene TRBJ2-3, with TRBD2 matching 8 bases. Trimming took 4 bases from V and 3 from J; bases not matched to a gene: 9. The germline V gene has CDR1 LGHNA and CDR2 YNFKEQ. CDR3 length: 16 amino acids. CDR3 protein: CASSPRRRGATDTQYF. DNA of the CDR3: TGTGCCAGCAGCCCCCGAAGGCGGGGGGCAACAGATACGCAGTATTTT.

This clone occurred a few times. V gene TRBV29-1 combines with J gene TRBJ2-5; 9 nucleotides match TRBD2. Per the germline V gene, CDR1 is SQVTM and CDR2 is ANQGSEA. Trimming cost V 5 bases and J 6 bases; bases outside gene matches: 13. The CDR3 is made up of 15 amino acids. For the CDR3, the DNA is TGCAGCGTTAGAGGGGCTAGCGGGGTGGGAAAGACCCAGTACTTC. Its protein product is CSVRGASGVGKTQYF.

The chain is built from TRBV10-3 and TRBJ2-5; 8 bases match TRBD2. The length of the CDR3 is 13 residues. The J segment lost 4 bases and the V segment lost 11 bases, leaving 9 bases of the junction unmatched. Per germline, CDR1 ENHRY and CDR2 SYGVKD. For the CDR3, the DNA is TGTGCCTCAGAGCGGGGGCTGGGAGAGACCCAGTACTTC. This translates into CASERGLGETQYF.

The V gene is TRBV11-3, the J gene TRBJ2-7; TRBD2 aligns across 7 bases. The CDR3 is 14 amino acids. Germline CDR1 reads SGHNT; CDR2 reads YENEEA. V gave up 1 base and J gave up 4 bases; unmatched junction bases: 4. CDR3: CASSLVREAYEQYF. In DNA form, the CDR3 reads TGTGCCAGCAGCTTAGTACGGGAGGCGTACGAGCAGTACTTC.

This clone was counted only a few times. The rearrangement joins TRBV18 to TRBJ2-3; 7 nucleotides line up with TRBD2. The V gene's germline CDR1 is KGHSH and CDR2 LQKENI. The V segment lost 3 bases and the J segment 0 bases; nucleotides outside the gene matches: 6. There are 16 residues in the CDR3. The CDR3 DNA sequence: TGTGCCAGCTCACCCCAATCGACTAGCAGCACAGATACGCAGTATTTT. Translation: CASSPQSTSSTDTQYF.

The rearrangement uses TRBV19 and TRBJ2-1; 7 bases fit TRBD1. This CDR3 is built from 15 residues. CDR1 is LNHDA, CDR2 SQIVND, per germline (reference sequence). The ends lost 5 bases at V and 5 bases at J; junction bases unmatched: 9. In DNA form, the CDR3 reads TGTGCCAGTAGTCAAGGACAGGTCCGCCACAATGAGCAGTTCTTC. It codes for CASSQGQVRHNEQFF.

This clone was observed a handful of times. The chain links TRBV5-6 to TRBJ2-3; 8 nucleotides match TRBD1. The CDR3 covers 15 residues. The trim removed 4 bases at V and 1 base at J, leaving 5 bases unmatched. Germline V lookup: CDR1 SGHDT, CDR2 YYEEEE. CDR3 in amino acids: CASSRKTGGTDTQYF. In nucleotides, the CDR3 is TGTGCCAGCAGCCGAAAGACAGGGGGCACAGATACGCAGTATTTT.

This clone was counted only a few times. The chain has TRBV10-3 and TRBJ1-6, with D tentatively TRBD1 (6 bases). Germline lookup yields CDR1 ENHRY and CDR2 SYGVKD. The CDR3 extends over 16 amino acids. The V gene lost 2 bases and the J gene lost 3 bases, with 11 bases spanning the gap. The CDR3 loop reads CAISEGGPIYNSPLHF. The CDR3 coding sequence is TGTGCCATCAGTGAGGGGGGCCCAATCTATAATTCACCCCTCCACTTT.

This clone appeared a few times. The chain employs TRBV6-6 and TRBJ1-1, with D possibly being TRBD1 (5 bases). V was trimmed by 0 bases and J by 3 bases, leaving 8 bases between them. Germline V CDR1 and CDR2: MNHNY, SVGAGI (reference sequence). The CDR3 spans 14 residues. CDR3 region: CASSYSTRDTEAFF. Written as DNA, the CDR3 is TGTGCCAGCAGTTACTCGACCAGGGACACTGAAGCTTTCTTT.

The V gene is TRBV6-5, the J gene TRBJ1-2, with D perhaps matching TRBD1 (6 bases). V was trimmed by 0 bases and J by 4 bases, leaving 12 bases between them. This CDR3 region has 15 residues. CDR1 is MNHEY and CDR2 is SVGAGI in the germline V gene. The chain's CDR3 is CASSYSADSFYGYTF. The CDR3 DNA is TGTGCCAGCAGTTACTCCGCGGACAGTTTCTATGGCTACACCTTC.

This clone is deemed medium-sized (0.01 to 0.1%). The chain links TRBV11-1 to TRBJ2-7, with D maybe TRBD1 (6 bases). The CDR3 has 14 amino acids. Trimming pared 5 bases from V and 3 bases from J, leaving 14 bases between. In germline, CDR1 is SGHAT, CDR2 FQDESV (reference sequence). CDR3: CASSVNRAFYEQYF. The DNA of the CDR3 is TGTGCCAGCAGCGTTAACAGGGCCTTCTACGAGCAGTACTTC.

The chain uses TRBV4-1 and TRBJ2-5; 8 positions match TRBD1. CDR1 and CDR2 (germline): MGHRA, YSYEKL. The CDR3 contains 14 residues. V lost 4 bases, J lost 4 bases, and 5 bases stayed unmatched. The CDR3 reads CASSPRGHPETQYF. The CDR3 DNA reads as TGCGCCAGCAGCCCCAGGGGGCACCCAGAGACCCAGTACTTC.

This chain joins TRBV6-5 and TRBJ2-7; 9 bases map to TRBD2. The CDR3 runs 14 residues. Germline V gene lookup returns CDR1 MNHEY and CDR2 SVGAGI. V dropped 4 bases and J dropped 6; count of bases not matched to a gene: 7. The CDR3 loop reads CASSSGTSSREQYF. The CDR3 DNA sequence: TGTGCCAGCAGTTCCGGGACTAGCTCCCGCGAGCAGTACTTC.

This sequence joins TRBV11-3 and TRBJ2-1; 8 nucleotides align to TRBD2. Germline V gene lookup returns CDR1 SGHNT and CDR2 YENEEA. With V trimmed by 3 bases and J by 3 bases, 1 base remained unmatched. This CDR3 region has 14 residues. In nucleotides, the CDR3 is TGTGCCAGCAGCTTCAGCGGGGGCTACAATGAGCAGTTCTTC. Translated: CASSFSGGYNEQFF.

This clone was seen more than once but under ten times. This rearrangement joins TRBV15 to TRBJ2-3; weak D call: TRBD2 (5 bases). The CDR3 extends over 12 amino acids. Trimming pared 4 bases from V and 7 bases from J, leaving 9 bases between. The germline gives CDR1 LNHNV, CDR2 YYDKDF (reference sequence). The CDR3 here is CATSKAGNTQYF. The CDR3 nucleotides read TGTGCCACCAGCAAAGCCGGGAATACGCAGTATTTT.

DNA of the CDR3: TGTGCCAGCAGCGTTTCTCAGGGGGCGCGTTACAATGAGCAGTTCTTC. Translating gives CASSVSQGARYNEQFF. The chain couples TRBV7-9 to TRBJ2-1; TRBD1 matches 8 bases. The V gene's germline CDR1 is SEHNR and CDR2 FQNEAQ (reference sequence). CDR3 length equals 16 residues. The J segment lost 4 bases and the V segment lost 5 bases, leaving 10 bases of the junction unmatched.

This clone appeared a few times. The J gene is TRBJ1-5, the V gene TRBV6-6; 10 positions match TRBD1. CDR3 length: 14 residues. Germline V CDR1 and CDR2: MNHNY, SVGAGI (reference sequence). Trimming removed 5 bases from V and 6 bases from J; junction bases left unmatched: 4. Here the CDR3 reads CASSRQGAGQPQHF. The CDR3 region has the DNA TGTGCCAGCAGTCGACAGGGGGCGGGTCAGCCCCAGCATTTT.

This clone qualifies as medium-sized (0.01 to 0.1%). The chain links TRBV6-4 to TRBJ1-6; D uncertain. V was trimmed by 6 bases and J by 0 bases, leaving 6 bases between them. Germline V lookup: CDR1 MRHNA, CDR2 SNTAGT. The CDR3 covers 14 residues. The CDR3 sequence: CASRMSSYNSPLHF. For the CDR3, the DNA is TGTGCCAGCAGGATGAGCTCCTATAATTCACCCCTCCACTTT.

The chain recombines TRBV5-1 with TRBJ1-4; 11 nucleotides agree with TRBD1. The CDR3 is 14 residues long. After removal of 3 bases from V and 7 bases from J, the junction contained 2 bases not matched to a gene. Germline assignment: CDR1 SGHRS and CDR2 YFSETQ. The CDR3 protein is CASSWDRGSEKLFF. The CDR3 DNA sequence: TGCGCCAGCAGCTGGGACAGGGGGAGTGAAAAACTGTTTTTT.

This clone is deemed medium-sized (0.01 to 0.1%). This rearrangement joins TRBV7-9 to TRBJ2-7; D is possibly TRBD1 (6 bases). Germline loops: CDR1 SEHNR, CDR2 FQNEAQ (reference sequence). CDR3 size: 15 residues. V was cut by 3 bases and J by 0 bases, with 12 bases left in between. CDR3: CASSFGQLGSYEQYF. The CDR3 nucleotides are TGTGCCAGCAGCTTTGGACAGCTCGGCTCCTACGAGCAGTACTTC.

This chain uses TRBV2 with TRBJ1-4, with TRBD1 matching over 8 bases. This CDR3 region has 15 residues. Germline CDR1 reads SNHLY; CDR2 reads FYNNEI. With V trimmed by 4 bases and J by 7 bases, 8 bases remained unmatched. In nucleotides, the CDR3 is TGTGCCAGCAGTGGGCAGGGGGCCCTTACTGAAAAACTGTTTTTT. Translating gives CASSGQGALTEKLFF.